The rows below give T cell receptor beta chains drawn from one sample of a study of blood T cell repertoires in COVID-19. Sequencing was performed with immunoSEQ multiplex PCR; in TCRdb, only in-frame clones are kept and a portion is missing. In the table there are approximately 300,000 clones, around 87% of which are singletons. What was sequenced was PBMCs or T cells enriched from blood (not recorded which). These receptors came from a woman in her twenties or thirties who had recovered from COVID-19. Each CDR3 is given with its conserved first and last residue. The D gene is left open where the match is weak. Some rows have no size entry. The others give once, few or many, or a class for an expanded clone.

j_call,d_call,clone_size,v_call,cdr3_nt,cdr3_aa
TRBJ1-5,TRBD1,.,TRBV5-6,TGTGCCAGCAGTACGGGACAGGGTAGTGAAAGGCCCCAGCATTTT,CASSTGQGSERPQHF
TRBJ2-7,.,.,TRBV5-5,TGTGCCAGCAGCTTCGAGGGATACGAGCAGTACTTC,CASSFEGYEQYF
TRBJ1-5,.,.,TRBV2,TGTGCCAGCAGTGAAGCCTTTAGGGGGAGCAATCAGCCCCAGCATTTT,CASSEAFRGSNQPQHF
TRBJ2-1,.,.,TRBV5-1,TGCGCCAGCAGACCCGCGGGGGCATCTCACATCTCCTACAATGAGCAGTTCTTC,CASRPAGASHISYNEQFF
TRBJ1-3,.,.,TRBV29-1,TGCAGCGTTGCCCCCGGGGACTCTGGAAACACCATATATTTT,CSVAPGDSGNTIYF
TRBJ1-2,.,.,TRBV5-4,TGTGCCAGCAGCTTGGCGGAGTACTACACCTTC,CASSLAEYYTF
TRBJ2-2,TRBD1,.,TRBV9,TGTGCCAGCAGCGTCGGACAGGGAGTCCTCACCGGGGAGCTGTTTTTT,CASSVGQGVLTGELFF
TRBJ1-1,.,.,TRBV27,TGTGCCAGCAGTTTGCAGGTCGCGAACACTGAAGCTTTCTTT,CASSLQVANTEAFF
TRBJ1-1,TRBD1,.,TRBV4-2,TGTGCCAGCAGCCCGCCCGGGACAGGGGGAACTGAAGCTTTCTTT,CASSPPGTGGTEAFF
TRBJ2-7,TRBD1,.,TRBV6-5,TGTGCCAGCAGTTACGGGACAGGACCTCACTACGAGCAGTACTTC,CASSYGTGPHYEQYF
TRBJ2-2,TRBD1,.,TRBV18,TGTGCCAGCTCTGCCCTCTGGGACAGTTTTACGCTAAAATTGAACACCGGGGAGCTGTTTTTT,CASSALWDSFTLKLNTGELFF
TRBJ1-4,TRBD1,once,TRBV5-1,TGCGCCAGCAGGGCTCGGGACAGGGGGATTGCAACTAATGAAAAACTGTTTTTT,CASRARDRGIATNEKLFF
TRBJ2-3,.,once,TRBV5-1,TGCGCCAGCAGGCTAGCAGCGACAGATACGCAGTATTTT,CASRLAATDTQYF
TRBJ1-6,.,.,TRBV7-6,TGTGCCAGCAGCTTAGCCAGGGAACCTTCACCCCTCCACTTT,CASSLAREPSPLHF
TRBJ1-1,TRBD1,.,TRBV30,TGTGCCTGGAGTGAGGGACAGGGGTGGAGGGAAGCTTTCTTT,CAWSEGQGWREAFF
TRBJ1-2,TRBD1,.,TRBV9,TGTGCCAGCAGCGTGGGGACAGGAGCTAACTATGGCTACACCTTC,CASSVGTGANYGYTF
TRBJ2-7,TRBD1,.,TRBV2,TGTGCCAGCAGTCCTCCCCCGGGACAGGGGGACGAGCAGTACTTC,CASSPPPGQGDEQYF
TRBJ2-2,TRBD2,.,TRBV6-5,TGTGCCAGCAGTTCGGGGGGAAACACCGGGGAGCTGTTTTTT,CASSSGGNTGELFF
TRBJ1-1,.,.,TRBV6-6,TGTGCCAGCAGTCCCTCGCAGGAAGCTGAAGCTTTCTTT,CASSPSQEAEAFF
TRBJ1-5,.,.,TRBV6-2/TRBV6-3,TGTGCCAGCAGTTTTCGACAGTCCGGGCGTCAGCCCCAGCATTTT,CASSFRQSGRQPQHF
TRBJ1-6,TRBD1,.,TRBV7-8,TGTGCCAGCAGCTTAGGGGACAGGCATAATTCACCCCTCCACTTT,CASSLGDRHNSPLHF
TRBJ2-7,.,few,TRBV20-1,TGCAGTGTGGGGGGGCGCCTCGAGCAGTACTTC,CSVGGRLEQYF
TRBJ2-7,.,.,TRBV6-5,TGTGCCAGCAGCACGGCAGGGATGCACGAGCAGTACTTC,CASSTAGMHEQYF
TRBJ2-2,TRBD2,.,TRBV24-1,TGTGCCACCAGCCCAAGCGGGGGCCAGAACACCGGGGAGCTGTTTTTT,CATSPSGGQNTGELFF
TRBJ2-1,TRBD2,.,TRBV4-2,TGTGCCAGCAGCCAAGAAGGGCCCGGGACTAGCGGGGACCTGACCTACAATGAGCAGTTCTTC,CASSQEGPGTSGDLTYNEQFF
TRBJ1-1,.,.,TRBV6-4,TGTGCCAGCAGTTCAGGGAAGGACACTGAAGCTTTCTTT,CASSSGKDTEAFF
TRBJ1-1,.,few,TRBV19,TGTGCCAGTAGTATCCACGGAAGGGGGGGGTATTTGAACACTGAAGCTTTCTTT,CASSIHGRGGYLNTEAFF
TRBJ1-6,TRBD1,.,TRBV19,TGTGCCAGTAGTGTGGTGACCGGGACAGGGGTTGTGACCCTCCACTTT,CASSVVTGTGVVTLHF
TRBJ1-1,.,.,TRBV11-3,TGTGCCAGCAGCCGCGGGATGAACACTGAAGCTTTCTTT,CASSRGMNTEAFF
TRBJ1-3,TRBD1,.,TRBV9,TGTGCCAGCAGCGTAGTGGGGACAGCTGGAAACACCATATATTTT,CASSVVGTAGNTIYF
TRBJ2-1,.,.,TRBV7-9,TGTGCCAGCAGCTTAGCAGTGGGACTGGAGCAGTTCTTC,CASSLAVGLEQFF
TRBJ1-5,.,.,TRBV28,TGTGCCAGCAGTTTAAGGGGGACGGACAATCAGCCCCAGCATTTT,CASSLRGTDNQPQHF
TRBJ1-2,.,.,TRBV2,TGTGCCAGCGATATCCTCGGGGGGGCTGGCTACACCTTC,CASDILGGAGYTF
TRBJ1-2,TRBD1,.,TRBV27,TGTGCCAGCAGATCCCAGGACAGGGTGGGTGGCTACACCTTC,CASRSQDRVGGYTF
TRBJ2-3,TRBD1,.,TRBV27,TGTGCCAGCAGTTCGACGGGACAGGGGAATGGGTTAGGAGATACGCAGTATTTT,CASSSTGQGNGLGDTQYF
TRBJ1-1,.,.,TRBV19,TGTGCCAGTAGTATCTCTCCAGGGGAGATCGCTGAAGCTTTCTTT,CASSISPGEIAEAFF
TRBJ2-1,.,.,TRBV4-3,TGCGCCAGCAGCCAAGAACTTCTGAACTTGAGGCAAGACAATGAGCAGTTCTTC,CASSQELLNLRQDNEQFF
TRBJ1-4,TRBD1,.,TRBV4-1,TGCGCCAGCAGCCATACGCCGGGACAGGGGGCTTATGAAAAACTGTTTTTT,CASSHTPGQGAYEKLFF
TRBJ1-4,.,.,TRBV18,TGTGCCAGCTCACCAAGGACCTCCGGGGATGAAAAACTGTTTTTT,CASSPRTSGDEKLFF
TRBJ1-5,.,few,TRBV7-2,TGTGCCAGCAGCTTTCTCGGGAACGGCAATCAGCCCCAGCATTTT,CASSFLGNGNQPQHF
TRBJ1-2,TRBD1,.,TRBV27,TGTGCCAGCAGTTCAAGGACAGGGAAAGGCTACACCTTC,CASSSRTGKGYTF
TRBJ2-7,.,.,TRBV11-2,TGTGCCAGCAGCTTAACCCTATCGCTGGCCCAGACAGTCGAGCAGTACTTC,CASSLTLSLAQTVEQYF
TRBJ1-6,.,.,TRBV30,TGTGCCTGGAGTGTAGACCAGGGCAGGTCACCCCTCCACTTT,CAWSVDQGRSPLHF
TRBJ1-5,TRBD1,.,TRBV7-2,TGTGCCAGCAGCTTAGTAGGGACAGGGGGTAATCAGCCCCAGCATTTT,CASSLVGTGGNQPQHF
TRBJ2-2,.,once,TRBV5-1,TGCGCCAGCAGCTTGGACAGGGCTGACACCGGGGAGCTGTTTTTT,CASSLDRADTGELFF
TRBJ2-5,TRBD1,.,TRBV6-2/TRBV6-3,TGTGCCAGCAGTTATGGGCGGGACAGGGGTCCCGGGAGACGAGAGACCCAGTACTTC,CASSYGRDRGPGRRETQYF
TRBJ2-7,TRBD1,.,TRBV24-1,TGTGCCACCAATAGCAGACAGGGGGTGTCCTACGAGCAGTACTTC,CATNSRQGVSYEQYF
TRBJ2-7,.,.,TRBV27,TGTGCCAGCAGTTCTAAGCGGTACTACGAGCAGTACTTC,CASSSKRYYEQYF
TRBJ1-6,TRBD1,few,TRBV28,TGTGCCAGCAGTTTAGGGACAGGGGTTTCACCCCTCCACTTT,CASSLGTGVSPLHF
TRBJ2-2,.,.,TRBV28,TGTGCCAGCAGTTTCAGGGTAACTTTGTCGGGGGAGCTGTTTTTT,CASSFRVTLSGELFF
TRBJ2-7,.,.,TRBV10-3,TGTGCCATCCGGGACACCTTTTCCTACGAGCAGTACTTC,CAIRDTFSYEQYF
TRBJ1-2,.,.,TRBV5-4,TGTGCCAGCAGCTTGTCGGGGGGCTATGGCTACACCTTC,CASSLSGGYGYTF